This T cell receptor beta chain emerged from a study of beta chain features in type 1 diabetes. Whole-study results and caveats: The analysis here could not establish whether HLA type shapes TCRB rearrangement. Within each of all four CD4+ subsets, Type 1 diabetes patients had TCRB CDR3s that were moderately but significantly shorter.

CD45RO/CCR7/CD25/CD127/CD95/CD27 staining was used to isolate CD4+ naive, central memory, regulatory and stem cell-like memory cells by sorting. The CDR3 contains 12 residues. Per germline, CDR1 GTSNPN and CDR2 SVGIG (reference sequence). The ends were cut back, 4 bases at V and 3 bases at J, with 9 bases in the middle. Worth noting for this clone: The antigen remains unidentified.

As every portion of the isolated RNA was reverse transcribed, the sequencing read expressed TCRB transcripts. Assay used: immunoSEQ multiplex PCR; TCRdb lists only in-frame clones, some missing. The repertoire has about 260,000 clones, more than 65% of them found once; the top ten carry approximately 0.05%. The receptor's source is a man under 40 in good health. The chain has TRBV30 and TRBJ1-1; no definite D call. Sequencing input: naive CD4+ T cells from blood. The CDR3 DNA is TGTGCCTGGAACAGAGAATACACTGAAGCTTTCTTT. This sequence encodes CAWNREYTEAFF. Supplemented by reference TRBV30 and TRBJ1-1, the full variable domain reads SQTIHQWPATLVQPVGSPLSLECTVEGTSNPNLYWYRQAAGRGLQLLFYSVGIGQISSEVPQNLSASRPQDRQFILSSKKLLLSDSGFYLCAWNREYTEAFFGQGTRLTVV.